This TCR beta chain stems from a study of blood T cell repertoires in COVID-19. Across the whole study: Acute and convalescent COVID-19 specimens originated in the United States, Italy and Spain. T cells, B-cell-depleted T cells, or PBMCs provided the cDNA or gDNA that served as material.

As originally analysed: Nucleated cell number was recorded as an estimate derived from reference gene primer amplification. Using immunoSEQ multiplex PCR, the repertoire was profiled, and TCRdb retains in-frame clones only, with some absent. V, J and clone size are those of that table, while D and trimming were read from the DNA. The sample shows about 53,000 clones, roughly four fifths of them seen only once. Between the trimmed V and J ends, which lost 6 bases and 5 bases, there was a span of 21 bases. The CDR3 extends over 16 amino acids. Germline V gene sequence: CDR1 LGHDT, CDR2 YNNKEL (reference sequence).

This sequence originates from a human donor in a cohort sampled during active COVID-19. The chain uses TRBV3-1 (or the pseudogene TRBV3-2) and TRBJ2-3; TRBD2 is a possible D gene (6 bases). What was sequenced was peripheral blood. CDR3 sequence: CASRPGSGDELDTQYF. CDR3 bases: TGTGCCAGCAGACCAGGATCGGGGGACGAATTAGATACGCAGTATTTT.